One and the same sample provided the 9 T cell receptor beta chains below, sequenced in a study of shared clonotypes between healthy human individuals. TCRdb keeps only in-frame clones here, not all; method: immunoSEQ multiplex PCR. The sample has under 600,000 clones, around 79% seen once. The sample was PBMCs. Receptors originate from a woman in her thirties or forties in good health. Some clones in this sample may be carry-over from other donors' samples.

There are a few counts of this clone. This chain joins TRBV7-9 and TRBJ2-5; no firm D call. The germline V gene has CDR1 SEHNR and CDR2 FQNEAQ (reference sequence). The CDR3 has 13 residues. Between the trimmed V and J ends, which lost 6 bases and 5 bases, there was a span of 13 bases. CDR3 region: CASRFSSRETQYF. The CDR3 nucleotides are TGTGCCAGCAGGTTCAGTAGTAGGGAGACCCAGTACTTC.

The chain combines TRBV5-1 with TRBJ1-1, with 7 bases fitting TRBD1. Losses at the gene ends were 4 bases for V and 11 bases for J; bases not matched to a gene: 14. Germline lookup yields CDR1 SGHRS and CDR2 YFSETQ. The CDR3 has 14 residues. CDR3 bases: TGCGCCAGCAGCCCCTCAGAGGGAGGGGGCGAGGCTTTCTTT. Residues: CASSPSEGGGEAFF.

J is TRBJ2-1 and V is TRBV4-1; 10 nucleotides agree with TRBD2. The germline gives CDR1 MGHRA, CDR2 YSYEKL. The trim removed 4 bases at V and 3 bases at J, leaving 6 bases unmatched. There are 16 residues in the CDR3. The CDR3 region is CASSPRTSGVYNEQFF. The CDR3 bases are TGCGCCAGCAGCCCCCGGACTAGCGGAGTCTACAATGAGCAGTTCTTC.

V usage is TRBV18 and J usage is TRBJ1-4, with 7 bases lining up with TRBD1. The CDR3 totals 14 residues. Trimming removed 4 bases from V and 5 bases from J; junction bases left unmatched: 4. The germline CDR1 and CDR2 sequences are KGHSH and LQKENI. CDR3 sequence: CASSQDRQNEKLFF. CDR3 sequence (DNA): TGTGCCAGCTCACAGGACAGGCAGAATGAAAAACTGTTTTTT.

The J gene is TRBJ2-1, the V gene TRBV5-1, with 10 bases lining up with TRBD2. This CDR3 region has 15 residues. The V gene end was trimmed by 5 bases and the J gene end by 2 bases; junction bases not matched to a gene: 4. The germline CDR1 and CDR2 sequences are SGHRS and YFSETQ. CDR3 DNA sequence: TGCGCCAGCAGATTAGGGACTAGCGCCTACAATGAGCAGTTCTTC. Translated, it gives CASRLGTSAYNEQFF. The variable domain in full, completed from reference TRBV5-1 and TRBJ2-1, reads KAGVTQTPRYLIKTRGQQVTLSCSPISGHRSVSWYQQTPGQGLQFLFEYFSETQRNKGNFPGRFSGRQFSNSRSEMNVSTLELGDSALYLCASRLGTSAYNEQFFGPGTRLTVL.

The chain uses TRBV7-2 and TRBJ2-2, with 13 bases that match TRBD2. The germline V gene has CDR1 SGHTA and CDR2 FQGNSA. V trimming: 4 bases; J trimming: 9 bases; junction bases outside the gene matches: 14. The CDR3 length is 18 residues. This chain's CDR3 is CASSSGLAGARGSRELFF. The CDR3 DNA reads as TGTGCCAGCAGCTCAGGACTAGCGGGAGCGCGGGGAAGCCGGGAGCTGTTTTTT.

Remarks on this clone: In the same sample, other DNA sequences code for this CDR3. Here the CDR3 DNA reads TGTGCCAGCAGTCCTAGGACAGGAGAGACCCAGTACTTC. Residues: CASSPRTGETQYF. The chain combines TRBV7-2 with TRBJ2-5, with 7 bases fitting TRBD1. Germline assignment: CDR1 SGHTA and CDR2 FQGNSA. The CDR3 contains 13 residues. J was trimmed by 4 bases and V by 6 bases; bases with no gene match: 5.

V and J are TRBV4-3 and TRBJ2-1; D gene unclear. Trimming left V 4 bases short and J 2 bases short, with 6 bases between. The CDR3 is 13 residues long. CDR1 LGHNA and CDR2 YSLEER come from the germline V gene. CDR3 DNA: TGCGCCAGCAGCCGCGGTCCCTACAATGAGCAGTTCTTC. Its translation is CASSRGPYNEQFF.

With respect to this clone: A far larger clone is one base from this, pointing to a likely read error. In DNA form, the CDR3 reads TGCAGCGTTGTTGAGCAAGGGACCCAGTACTTC. Amino acids: CSVVEQGTQYF. The J gene is TRBJ2-5, the V gene TRBV29-1; no clear D. The CDR3 totals 11 residues. Germline lookup yields CDR1 SQVTM and CDR2 ANQGSEA.